A selection of T cell receptor beta chains follows, all from one sample in a study of cytomegalovirus exposure and HLA in healthy donors. Assay used: immunoSEQ multiplex PCR; TCRdb lists only in-frame clones, some missing. The sample holds tens of thousands of clones, 60% to 80% seen once. Material: PBMCs. The receptors were sampled from a woman between 40 and 50 years old in good health and CMV-seropositive. The CDR3 runs from the conserved cysteine through the conserved F or W. The order of the fields is D gene, CDR3 length, V gene, J gene, clone size, CDR3 protein, CDR3 DNA. D genes are given only for firm matches. Expanded clones get a size class; other rows say once, few or many, or leave the size out.

>TRBD2|18|TRBV5-1|TRBJ2-7|few
CASSSPGLAGLQTYEQYF
TGCGCCAGCAGCTCCCCGGGACTAGCGGGGCTTCAAACATACGAGCAGTACTTC
>TRBD2|13|TRBV7-9|TRBJ2-3|NA
CASSSAGGPTQYF
TGTGCCAGCAGCTCCGCGGGGGGGCCTACGCAGTATTTT
>NA|13|TRBV27|TRBJ1-4|NA
CASRDRWNEKLFF
TGTGCCAGCCGAGACAGGTGGAATGAAAAACTGTTTTTT
>TRBD2|15|TRBV6-6|TRBJ2-5|NA
CASSPKRGDRETQYF
TGTGCCAGCAGCCCGAAACGGGGGGATCGGGAGACCCAGTACTTC
>NA|12|TRBV25-1|TRBJ1-2|NA
CASSEPVLGYTF
TGTGCCAGCAGTGAACCGGTCCTGGGCTACACCTTC
>NA|14|TRBV5-4|TRBJ2-5|NA
CASSLVQEKETQYF
TGTGCCAGCAGCTTAGTTCAGGAAAAAGAGACCCAGTACTTC
>TRBD2|18|TRBV6-1|TRBJ2-3|NA
CASSEDPLVAGGRESQYF
TGTGCCAGCAGTGAAGATCCACTCGTAGCGGGGGGCCGTGAGTCGCAGTATTTT
>NA|17|TRBV15|TRBJ2-1|NA
CATSRVGHRQVSNEQFF
TGTGCCACCAGCAGAGTGGGTCATCGACAGGTTAGCAATGAGCAGTTCTTC
>NA|14|TRBV5-4|TRBJ2-7|few
CASSLSHQAYEQYF
TGTGCCAGCAGCTTGAGCCATCAGGCCTACGAGCAGTACTTC
>TRBD1|12|TRBV6-1|TRBJ1-2|few
CASSWTGYGYTF
TGTGCCAGCAGCTGGACAGGGTATGGCTACACCTTC
>NA|13|TRBV7-9|TRBJ2-1|few
CASSLVLADEQFF
TGTGCCAGCAGCTTAGTCTTGGCGGATGAGCAGTTCTTC
>TRBD2|13|TRBV29-1|TRBJ2-7|NA
CSAGLANSYEQYF
TGCAGCGCGGGACTAGCTAACTCCTACGAGCAGTACTTC
>NA|13|TRBV28|TRBJ1-1|NA
CASSFSVNTEAFF
TGTGCCAGCAGTTTTTCTGTGAACACTGAAGCTTTCTTT
>NA|14|TRBV30|TRBJ2-5|once
CAWSVGGLDKRQYF
TGTGCCTGGAGTGTCGGAGGTCTGGATAAAAGGCAGTACTTC
>NA|15|TRBV7-9|TRBJ1-2|NA
CASSPGPGQLGGYTF
TGTGCCAGCAGCCCTGGTCCCGGACAGCTTGGGGGCTACACCTTC
>NA|11|TRBV30|TRBJ2-7|NA
CAWGGSYEQYF
TGTGCCTGGGGAGGTTCCTACGAGCAGTACTTC
>NA|13|TRBV6-1|TRBJ1-5|NA
CATEVGSNQPQHF
TGTGCCACTGAGGTGGGTAGCAATCAGCCCCAGCATTTT
>TRBD1|16|TRBV19|TRBJ1-1|NA
CASSPGQGAPNTEAFF
TGTGCCAGTTCTCCGGGACAGGGGGCCCCGAACACTGAAGCTTTCTTT
>TRBD2|15|TRBV30|TRBJ2-5|NA
CAWSLTTSGLETQYF
TGTGCCTGGAGCCTGACGACTAGCGGGTTAGAGACCCAGTACTTC
>TRBD2|15|TRBV4-1|TRBJ2-7|NA
CASSQAGTRVYEQYF
TGCGCCAGCAGCCAAGCCGGGACTAGGGTGTACGAGCAGTACTTC
>TRBD2|15|TRBV7-6|TRBJ2-5|NA
CASSLGLAGGETQYF
TGTGCCAGCAGCTTAGGTCTAGCGGGAGGAGAGACCCAGTACTTC
>TRBD1|12|TRBV28|TRBJ1-5|NA
CASSSGTGPQHF
TGTGCCAGCAGTTCGGGGACAGGGCCCCAGCATTTT
>TRBD1|15|TRBV29-1|TRBJ2-7|NA
CSVEESTGGSCEQYF
TGCAGCGTTGAAGAAAGCACAGGGGGTTCTTGTGAGCAGTACTTC
>TRBD1|13|TRBV29-1|TRBJ1-1|NA
CSVDQGVSTEAFF
TGCAGCGTTGACCAGGGGGTGAGCACTGAAGCTTTCTTT
>TRBD1|13|TRBV6-1|TRBJ1-1|few
CATTGEVYTEAFF
TGTGCCACTACAGGGGAGGTGTACACTGAAGCTTTCTTT
>TRBD1|15|TRBV5-1|TRBJ2-5|NA
CASSFRDRGRQTQYF
TGCGCCAGCAGCTTTCGGGACAGGGGGCGTCAGACCCAGTACTTC
>NA|13|TRBV19|TRBJ1-6|NA
CASSFQGGSPLHF
TGTGCCAGTAGTTTCCAGGGCGGTTCACCCCTCCACTTT
>TRBD2|14|TRBV5-6|TRBJ2-7|NA
CASSTLAETREQYF
TGTGCCAGCAGCACCCTAGCGGAAACCCGCGAGCAGTACTTC
>NA|13|TRBV30|TRBJ1-2|NA
CAWRGTHNYGYTF
TGTGCCTGGCGCGGGACTCACAACTATGGCTACACCTTC
>TRBD1|14|TRBV6-4|TRBJ1-3|NA
CASSDGRGQYTIYF
TGTGCCAGCAGTGACGGCAGGGGGCAATACACCATATATTTT
>NA|18|TRBV15|TRBJ2-7|NA
CATSRDLAGLGGTYEQYF
TGTGCCACCAGCAGAGATCTTGCAGGACTGGGGGGTACCTACGAGCAGTACTTC
>TRBD2|17|TRBV19|TRBJ2-7|NA
CASSIDLETSGSYEQYF
TGTGCCAGTAGTATAGACCTAGAGACTAGCGGTTCCTACGAGCAGTACTTC
>NA|12|TRBV29-1|TRBJ2-7|once
CSVYEGGYEQYF
TGCAGCGTTTATGAAGGGGGCTACGAGCAGTACTTC
>NA|13|TRBV6-1|TRBJ1-5|NA
CASRQGWGQPQHF
TGTGCCAGCAGACAGGGCTGGGGTCAGCCCCAGCATTTT
>NA|13|TRBV5-4|TRBJ1-2|NA
CASSLAIQAGYTF
TGTGCCAGCAGCTTGGCCATACAGGCAGGCTACACCTTC